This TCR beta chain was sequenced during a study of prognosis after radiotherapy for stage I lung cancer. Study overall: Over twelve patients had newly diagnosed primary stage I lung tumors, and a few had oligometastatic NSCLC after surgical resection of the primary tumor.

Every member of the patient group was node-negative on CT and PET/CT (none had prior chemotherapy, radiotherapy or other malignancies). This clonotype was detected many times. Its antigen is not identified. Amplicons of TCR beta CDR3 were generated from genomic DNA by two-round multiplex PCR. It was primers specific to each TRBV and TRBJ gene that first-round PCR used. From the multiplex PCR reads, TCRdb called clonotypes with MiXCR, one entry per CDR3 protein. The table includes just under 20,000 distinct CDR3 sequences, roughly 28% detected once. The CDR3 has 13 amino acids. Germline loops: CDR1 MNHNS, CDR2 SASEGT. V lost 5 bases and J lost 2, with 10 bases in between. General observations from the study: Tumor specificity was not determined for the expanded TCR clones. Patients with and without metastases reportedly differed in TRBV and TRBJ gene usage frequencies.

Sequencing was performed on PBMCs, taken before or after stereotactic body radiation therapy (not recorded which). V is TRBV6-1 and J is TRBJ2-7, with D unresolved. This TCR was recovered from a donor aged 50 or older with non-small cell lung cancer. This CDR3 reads CASSQTATYEQYF. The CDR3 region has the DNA TGTGCCAGCAGTCAAACTGCTACCTACGAGCAGTACTTC.